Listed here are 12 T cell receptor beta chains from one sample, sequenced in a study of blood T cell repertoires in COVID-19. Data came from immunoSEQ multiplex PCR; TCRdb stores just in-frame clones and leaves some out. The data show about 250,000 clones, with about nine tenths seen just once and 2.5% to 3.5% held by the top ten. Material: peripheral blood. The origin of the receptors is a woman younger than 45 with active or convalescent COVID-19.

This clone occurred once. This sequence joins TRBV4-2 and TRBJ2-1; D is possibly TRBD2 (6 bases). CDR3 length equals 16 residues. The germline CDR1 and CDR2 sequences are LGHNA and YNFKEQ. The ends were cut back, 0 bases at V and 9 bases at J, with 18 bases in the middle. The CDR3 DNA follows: TGTGCCAGCAGCCAAGAACGGCGGGGTGGCCTCGTTGAGCAGTTCTTC. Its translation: CASSQERRGGLVEQFF.

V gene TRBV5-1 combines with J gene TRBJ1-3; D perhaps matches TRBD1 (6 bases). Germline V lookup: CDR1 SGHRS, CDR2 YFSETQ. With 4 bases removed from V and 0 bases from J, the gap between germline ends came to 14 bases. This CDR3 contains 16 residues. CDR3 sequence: CASSETTGTSGNTIYF. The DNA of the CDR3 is TGCGCCAGCAGCGAAACCACAGGGACCTCTGGAAACACCATATATTTT.

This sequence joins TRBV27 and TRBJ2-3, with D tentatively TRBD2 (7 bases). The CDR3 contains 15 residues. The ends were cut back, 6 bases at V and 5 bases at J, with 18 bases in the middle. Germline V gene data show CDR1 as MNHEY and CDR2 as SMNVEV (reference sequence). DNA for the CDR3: TGTGCCAGCAGCCGACGATGGGAGGGGGGAGATACGCAGTATTTT. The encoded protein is CASSRRWEGGDTQYF.

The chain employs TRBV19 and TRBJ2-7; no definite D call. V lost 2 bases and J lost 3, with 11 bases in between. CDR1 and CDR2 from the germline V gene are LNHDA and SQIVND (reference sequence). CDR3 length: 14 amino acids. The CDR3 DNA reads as TGTGCCAGTAGTATAACCGGTGATCACTACGAGCAGTACTTC. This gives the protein CASSITGDHYEQYF.

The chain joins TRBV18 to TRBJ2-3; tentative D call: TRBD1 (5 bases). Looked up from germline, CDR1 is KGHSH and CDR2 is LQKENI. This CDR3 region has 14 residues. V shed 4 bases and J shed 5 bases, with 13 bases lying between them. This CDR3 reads CASSRARAKDTQYF. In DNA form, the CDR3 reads TGTGCCAGCTCACGGGCCAGGGCTAAAGATACGCAGTATTTT.

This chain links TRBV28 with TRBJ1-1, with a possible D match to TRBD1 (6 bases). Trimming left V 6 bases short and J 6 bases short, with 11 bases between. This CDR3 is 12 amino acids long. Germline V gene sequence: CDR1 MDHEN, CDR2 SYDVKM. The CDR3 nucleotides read TGTGCCAGCAGAACAGGGTTCGCTGAAGCTTTCTTT. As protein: CASRTGFAEAFF.

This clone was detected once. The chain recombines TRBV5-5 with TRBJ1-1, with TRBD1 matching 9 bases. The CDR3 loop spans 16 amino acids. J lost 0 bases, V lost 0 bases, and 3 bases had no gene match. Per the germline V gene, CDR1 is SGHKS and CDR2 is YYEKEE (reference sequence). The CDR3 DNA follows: TGTGCCAGCAGCTTGGAATGGACAGGGGTGAACACTGAAGCTTTCTTT. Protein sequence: CASSLEWTGVNTEAFF.

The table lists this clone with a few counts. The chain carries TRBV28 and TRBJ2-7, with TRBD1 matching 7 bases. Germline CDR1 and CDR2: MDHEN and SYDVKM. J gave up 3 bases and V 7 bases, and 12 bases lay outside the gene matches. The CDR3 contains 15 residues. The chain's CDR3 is CASKRQGLPSYEQYF. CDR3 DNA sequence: TGTGCCAGCAAAAGACAGGGCCTACCGAGCTACGAGCAGTACTTC.

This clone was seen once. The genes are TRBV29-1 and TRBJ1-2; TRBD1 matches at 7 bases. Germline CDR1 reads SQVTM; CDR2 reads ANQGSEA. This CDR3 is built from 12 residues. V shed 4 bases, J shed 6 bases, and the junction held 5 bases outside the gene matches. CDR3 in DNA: TGCAGCGTTGGTCACCAGGGGGATGGCTACACCTTC. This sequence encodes CSVGHQGDGYTF.

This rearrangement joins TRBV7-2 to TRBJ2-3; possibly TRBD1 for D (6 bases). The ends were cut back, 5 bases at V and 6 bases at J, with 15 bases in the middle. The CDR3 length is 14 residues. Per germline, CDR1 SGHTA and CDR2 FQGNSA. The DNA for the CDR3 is TGTGCCAGCAGCAGGGGGTTGGTTGCGGATACGCAGTATTTT. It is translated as CASSRGLVADTQYF.

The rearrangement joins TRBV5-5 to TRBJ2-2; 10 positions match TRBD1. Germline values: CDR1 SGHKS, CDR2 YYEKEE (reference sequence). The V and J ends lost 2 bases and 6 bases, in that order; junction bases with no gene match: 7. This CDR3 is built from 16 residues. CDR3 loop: CASSFTGTGAAGELFF. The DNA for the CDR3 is TGTGCCAGCAGCTTTACCGGGACAGGGGCAGCCGGGGAGCTGTTTTTT.

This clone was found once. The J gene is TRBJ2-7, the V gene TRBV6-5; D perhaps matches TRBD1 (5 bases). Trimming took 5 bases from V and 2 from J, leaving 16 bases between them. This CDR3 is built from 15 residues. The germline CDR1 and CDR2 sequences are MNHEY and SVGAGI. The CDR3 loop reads CASSRRPTDPYEQYF. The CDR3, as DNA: TGTGCCAGCAGTCGCCGACCGACAGATCCCTACGAGCAGTACTTC.